This entry is about one TCR beta chain. The sample comes from a study of blood T cell repertoires in COVID-19. Clones were sequenced by immunoSEQ multiplex PCR, and TCRdb holds only the in-frame ones, with some missing. This sample has more than 300,000 clones, with around 86% found just once. The CDR3 spans 14 residues. V shed 2 bases, J shed 7 bases, and the junction held 4 bases outside the gene matches. The germline CDR1 and CDR2 sequences are MDHEN and SYDVKM. The sample was PBMCs or T cells enriched from blood (not recorded which). The clonotype comes from a young man who had recovered from COVID-19. This rearrangement joins TRBV28 to TRBJ1-5; the match to TRBD1 covers 8 bases. The chain's CDR3 is CASSLDRGNQPQHF. In nucleotides, the CDR3 is TGTGCCAGCAGTTTAGACAGGGGTAACCAGCCCCAGCATTTT. Variable domain in full (rest from reference TRBV28 and TRBJ1-5): DVKVTQSSRYLVKRTGEKVFLECVQDMDHENMFWYRQDPGLGLRLIYFSYDVKMKEKGDIPEGYSVSREKKERFSLILESASTNQTSMYLCASSLDRGNQPQHFGDGTRLSIL.